The 31 T cell receptor beta chains in this list originate from one sample, sequenced in a study of early T cells in non-severe SARS-CoV-2 infection. Each CDR3 protein gets one entry after TCRdb re-called the 5' RACE reads with MiXCR. The repertoire consists of tens of thousands of distinct CDR3 sequences, with roughly a sixth occurring once and the leading ten covering 8% to 10%. This sample comprised whole blood, obtained at baseline. These receptors were collected from an adult who was a healthcare worker with PCR-confirmed SARS-CoV-2 infection or an uninfected control (not recorded which).

This clonotype has only a few counts. This CDR3 reads CSARQGRTENTEAFF. The CDR3 coding sequence is TGCAGTGCCAGACAGGGTCGGACAGAGAACACTGAAGCTTTCTTT. The chain couples TRBV20-1 to TRBJ1-1, with TRBD1 matching over 7 bases. The CDR3 is 15 amino acids. V lost 6 bases and J lost 1; bases outside the gene matches: 11. Germline lookup yields CDR1 DFQATT and CDR2 SNEGSKA (reference sequence).

This chain connects TRBV11-2 to TRBJ2-4; D possibly corresponds to TRBD2 (5 bases). With 0 bases removed from V and 0 bases from J, the gap between germline ends came to 12 bases. Germline V CDR1 and CDR2: SGHAT, FQNNGV. The CDR3 is 17 residues long. CDR3 region: CASSLDQEVLAKNIQYF. The CDR3 nucleotides read TGTGCCAGCAGCTTAGATCAGGAGGTCTTAGCCAAAAACATTCAGTACTTC.

This clonotype has just a few counts. The chain uses TRBV28 and TRBJ2-1, with 10 bases matching TRBD1. V dropped 6 bases and J dropped 4; count of bases not matched to a gene: 9. Germline CDR1 reads MDHEN; CDR2 reads SYDVKM. The CDR3 sequence is 16 residues long. DNA of the CDR3: TGTGCCAGCAGACCTTCGGACAGGGGGAAATACAATGAGCAGTTCTTC. Translating it yields CASRPSDRGKYNEQFF.

This clonotype has at least ten counts. V usage is TRBV6-5 and J usage is TRBJ2-3; 12 nucleotides line up with TRBD2. V dropped 4 bases and J dropped 4; count of bases not matched to a gene: 12. Looked up from germline, CDR1 is MNHEY and CDR2 is SVGAGI. The length of the CDR3 is 18 residues. In nucleotides, the CDR3 is TGTGCCAGCAGTTCCCGAAGACTAGCGGGAGTGAGGGCAGATACGCAGTATTTT. Its translation: CASSSRRLAGVRADTQYF.

The chain links TRBV28 to TRBJ1-1, with D unresolved. The CDR3 length is 12 residues. From germline, CDR1 is MDHEN and CDR2 SYDVKM. Trimming removed 2 bases from V and 6 bases from J, with 7 bases in between. The CDR3 nucleotides read TGTGCCAGCAGTTTAGTGGGCGCTGAAGCTTTCTTT. It specifies CASSLVGAEAFF.

The chain joins TRBV5-1 to TRBJ1-1, with D perhaps matching TRBD1 (5 bases). This CDR3 has 15 amino acids. CDR1 and CDR2 (germline): SGHRS, YFSETQ. Trimming removed 5 bases at V and 3 bases at J, with 17 bases between. The DNA of the CDR3 is TGCGCCAGCAGGCCCACCGCGCAGGGTTACACTGAAGCTTTCTTT. This translates into CASRPTAQGYTEAFF.

This chain links TRBV6-6 with TRBJ2-7, with D perhaps TRBD1 (6 bases). Germline V CDR1 and CDR2: MNHNY, SVGAGI (reference sequence). V lost 6 bases and J 4 bases, leaving 19 bases between the germline ends. The CDR3 runs 15 residues. DNA for the CDR3: TGTGCCAGCAGCGGCGTATCGACAGGAGATTACGAGCAGTACTTC. It translates to CASSGVSTGDYEQYF.

V is TRBV29-1 and J is TRBJ2-1; no clear D gene. Germline V gene sequence: CDR1 SQVTM, CDR2 ANQGSEA. CDR3 length: 13 amino acids. The V end lost 4 bases, the J end lost 8 bases, and 15 bases lay between the germline ends. The DNA of the CDR3 is TGCAGCGTTGCTGCCAGGTCCCCCGATGAGCAGTTCTTC. Translation gives CSVAARSPDEQFF.

There are a few counts of this clonotype. For the CDR3, the DNA is TGTGCCAGCAGCCCTGGGACTAGCGGTTCCTCCGACCTAGGGCAGTACTTC. Amino acid sequence: CASSPGTSGSSDLGQYF. The chain has TRBV7-2 and TRBJ2-7, with 11 bases matching TRBD2. The length of the CDR3 is 17 residues. J was trimmed by 9 bases and V by 5 bases; bases with no gene match: 18. Germline CDR1 and CDR2: SGHTA and FQGNSA.

This clonotype showed up just once. The V call is TRBV7-9, the J call TRBJ2-3, with TRBD2 identical over 7 bases. This CDR3 contains 15 residues. Germline values: CDR1 SEHNR, CDR2 FQNEAQ (reference sequence). The V and J ends lost 5 bases and 0 bases, in that order; junction bases with no gene match: 5. The CDR3 region is CASSRTSPSTDTQYF. CDR3 bases: TGTGCCAGCAGCCGGACTAGTCCCAGCACAGATACGCAGTATTTT. The whole variable domain, filled in from reference TRBV7-9 and TRBJ2-3, reads DTGVSQNPRHKITKRGQNVTFRCDPISEHNRLYWYRQTLGQGPEFLTYFQNEAQLEKSRLLSDRFSAERPKGSFSTLEIQRTEQGDSAMYLCASSRTSPSTDTQYFGPGTRLTVL.

The CDR3 DNA follows: TGTGCCAGCAGTCCCGCCCGACCACGCTATAATTCACCCCTCCACTTT. Protein sequence: CASSPARPRYNSPLHF. V usage is TRBV27 and J usage is TRBJ1-6; no firm D call. CDR1 and CDR2 from the germline V gene are MNHEY and SMNVEV (reference sequence). The CDR3 has 16 amino acids. Trimming stripped 5 bases from V and 3 bases from J, with 14 bases between.

The chain is built from TRBV6-5 and TRBJ2-6; tentative D call: TRBD1 (5 bases). CDR1 MNHEY and CDR2 SVGAGI come from the germline V gene. The CDR3 sequence is 15 residues long. Deletions cut 6 bases from V and 4 bases from J, with 13 bases between. The chain's CDR3 is CASRRTLPGANVLTF. The CDR3 DNA reads TGTGCCAGCAGACGGACACTACCCGGGGCCAACGTCCTGACTTTC.

The sample holds a few counts of this clonotype. This chain connects TRBV7-2 to TRBJ1-1, with D uncertain. The CDR3 extends over 12 amino acids. Germline-derived CDR1 and CDR2 are SGHTA and FQGNSA. Trimming took 6 bases from V and 1 from J, leaving 6 bases between them. The CDR3 nucleotides are TGTGCCAGCAGGTGGCCGAACACTGAAGCTTTCTTT. This gives the protein CASRWPNTEAFF.

This clonotype has only a few counts. V gene TRBV18 combines with J gene TRBJ1-6; 10 bases are a match to TRBD1. The germline gives CDR1 KGHSH, CDR2 LQKENI. This CDR3 comprises 16 residues. With V trimmed by 3 bases and J by 7 bases, 6 bases remained unmatched. The CDR3 bases are TGTGCCAGCTCACCCACCGGGACAGGGGACAATTCACCCCTCCACTTT. Translated: CASSPTGTGDNSPLHF.

This clonotype was counted a few times. The rearrangement joins TRBV20-1 to TRBJ1-5, with 10 positions matching TRBD1. The CDR3 loop spans 15 amino acids. Germline V lookup: CDR1 DFQATT, CDR2 SNEGSKA (reference sequence). The trim removed 3 bases at V and 4 bases at J, leaving 6 bases unmatched. CDR3 nucleotides: TGCAGTGCTAGGTCCTGGGACAGGGGAAATCAGCCCCAGCATTTT. This sequence encodes CSARSWDRGNQPQHF.

At least ten counts were recorded for this clonotype. The rearrangement joins TRBV10-3 to TRBJ2-7, with D maybe TRBD1 (5 bases). The ends were cut back, 10 bases at V and 3 bases at J, with 7 bases in the middle. This CDR3 is 10 amino acids long. Germline V gives CDR1 ENHRY, CDR2 SYGVKD. The CDR3 nucleotides read TGTGCCACCAGGGACTACGAGCAGTACTTC. Translating gives CATRDYEQYF.

At least ten counts were recorded for this clonotype. The gene calls are TRBV3-1 and TRBJ2-4, with D unclear. The CDR3 spans 14 residues. V lost 4 bases and J 1 base, leaving 8 bases between the germline ends. Germline CDR1 and CDR2: LGHDT and YNNKEL (reference sequence). In nucleotides, the CDR3 is TGTGCCAGCAGCCCGAGTGGGGCCAAAAACATTCAGTACTTC. Its protein product is CASSPSGAKNIQYF.

The table lists this clonotype with a few counts. This chain uses TRBV6-1 with TRBJ1-5, with 7 bases matching TRBD1. V shed 4 bases and J 6 bases; nucleotides not matched to a gene: 3. The CDR3 spans 13 residues. Looked up from germline, CDR1 is MNHNS and CDR2 is SASEGT. This CDR3 reads CASSGSGGQPQHF. The DNA of the CDR3 is TGTGCCAGCAGTGGATCAGGGGGTCAGCCCCAGCATTTT.

This rearrangement joins TRBV5-1 to TRBJ2-3; no firm D call. With 3 bases removed from V and 1 base from J, the gap between germline ends came to 9 bases. CDR3 length: 14 residues. Germline V lookup: CDR1 SGHRS, CDR2 YFSETQ. In DNA form, the CDR3 reads TGCGCCAGCAGCTCCTCCGACCGCACAGATACGCAGTATTTT. It encodes CASSSSDRTDTQYF.

This clonotype was seen a handful of times. In DNA form, the CDR3 reads TGCAGCGGTGGGTTGACCACAGATACGCAGTATTTT. It specifies CSGGLTTDTQYF. The J gene is TRBJ2-3, the V gene TRBV20-1; D unclear. The CDR3 has 12 amino acids. Per germline, CDR1 DFQATT and CDR2 SNEGSKA (reference sequence).

The chain employs TRBV10-3 and TRBJ2-7; no clear D gene. Germline V gene data show CDR1 as ENHRY and CDR2 as SYGVKD. The CDR3 loop spans 12 amino acids. The V end lost 4 bases, the J end lost 0 bases, and 4 bases lay between the germline ends. CDR3 sequence reads: CAISGSSYEQYF. The CDR3 DNA sequence: TGTGCCATCAGTGGCAGCTCCTACGAGCAGTACTTC.

This clonotype turned up a few times. CDR3 region: CAWSLPSYNSPLHF. CDR3 DNA sequence: TGTGCCTGGAGTCTTCCCTCCTATAATTCACCCCTCCACTTT. V is TRBV30 and J is TRBJ1-6; D not resolved. Germline CDR1 and CDR2: GTSNPN and SVGIG (reference sequence). The length of the CDR3 is 14 residues. The V and J ends lost 2 bases and 0 bases respectively, with 5 bases between them.

This clonotype has just a few counts. The chain uses TRBV28 and TRBJ2-1, with TRBD1 identical over 7 bases. The CDR3 runs to 14 residues. Germline CDR1 is MDHEN and CDR2 is SYDVKM. V shed 6 bases, J shed 8 bases, and the junction held 10 bases outside the gene matches. This chain's CDR3 is CASREGTARDEQFF. The CDR3 DNA reads TGTGCCAGCAGGGAAGGGACAGCCAGGGATGAGCAGTTCTTC.

The table lists this clonotype with a few counts. The J gene is TRBJ2-5, the V gene TRBV7-2, with 12 nucleotides matching TRBD2. CDR1 SGHTA and CDR2 FQGNSA come from the germline V gene. Losses at the gene ends were 6 bases for V and 1 base for J; bases not matched to a gene: 6. This CDR3 is built from 16 residues. CDR3 sequence: CASRSGLAGIQETQYF. For the CDR3, the DNA is TGTGCCAGCAGATCAGGACTAGCGGGGATCCAAGAGACCCAGTACTTC.

The V gene is TRBV5-1, the J gene TRBJ2-3, with TRBD2 identical over 11 bases. CDR1 is SGHRS, CDR2 YFSETQ, per germline. Germline trimming cut 0 bases from V and 5 bases from J; bases unmatched to any gene: 8. The CDR3 loop spans 17 amino acids. The CDR3 DNA is TGCGCCAGCAGCTTGGCGTTAGCGGGGGGGCCCGGAGATACGCAGTATTTT. It is translated as CASSLALAGGPGDTQYF. Based on the CDR3 plus reference TRBV5-1 and TRBJ2-3, the full variable domain is KAGVTQTPRYLIKTRGQQVTLSCSPISGHRSVSWYQQTPGQGLQFLFEYFSETQRNKGNFPGRFSGRQFSNSRSEMNVSTLELGDSALYLCASSLALAGGPGDTQYFGPGTRLTVL.

This chain uses TRBV20-1 with TRBJ2-3, with 7 bases identical to TRBD2. Trimming cost V 5 bases and J 3 bases; bases outside gene matches: 11. The CDR3 is 15 amino acids. In germline, CDR1 is DFQATT, CDR2 SNEGSKA (reference sequence). The CDR3 loop reads CSASPGGSWTDTQYF. DNA of the CDR3: TGCAGTGCTTCCCCCGGGGGGAGCTGGACAGATACGCAGTATTTT.

This clonotype was detected only a few times. V usage is TRBV5-1 and J usage is TRBJ1-2, with D possibly being TRBD1 (5 bases). This CDR3 region has 14 residues. From germline, CDR1 is SGHRS and CDR2 YFSETQ. Trimming cost V 0 bases and J 4 bases, with 10 bases left between them. The CDR3 nucleotides read TGCGCCAGCAGCTTGGAATCGGGGCGCTATGGCTACACCTTC. Amino acid sequence: CASSLESGRYGYTF.

This clonotype was counted ten times or more. CDR3 DNA sequence: TGTGCCAGCAGACTGGGACAGAACACTGAAGCTTTCTTT. It yields the protein CASRLGQNTEAFF. The chain has TRBV2 and TRBJ1-1, with a tentative D call TRBD1 (6 bases). Looked up from germline, CDR1 is SNHLY and CDR2 is FYNNEI. V was trimmed by 6 bases and J by 1 base, leaving 9 bases between them. This CDR3 contains 13 residues.

CDR3 sequence: CASSLVAGVQPQHF. CDR3 coding DNA: TGTGCCAGCAGCTTAGTGGCAGGGGTCCAGCCCCAGCATTTT. The gene calls are TRBV7-2 and TRBJ1-5; tentatively, D is TRBD1 (6 bases). The CDR3 extends over 14 amino acids. Germline V gene sequence: CDR1 SGHTA, CDR2 FQGNSA. V lost 1 base and J lost 7, with 11 bases in between.

The chain employs TRBV5-1 and TRBJ2-6; D unresolved. Germline CDR1 and CDR2: SGHRS and YFSETQ. V lost 4 bases, J lost 2 bases, and 7 bases lay in between. CDR3 length: 14 residues. CDR3 bases: TGCGCCAGCAGCCCTCCCGCTGGGGCCAACGTCCTGACTTTC. This gives the protein CASSPPAGANVLTF.

The table lists this clonotype with many counts. The rearrangement joins TRBV7-2 to TRBJ1-2; D is uncertain. This CDR3 comprises 14 residues. The V gene lost 5 bases and the J gene lost 8 bases, with 18 bases spanning the gap. Per the germline V gene, CDR1 is SGHTA and CDR2 is FQGNSA. In nucleotides, the CDR3 is TGTGCCAGCAGCCTAACCGGAGTTTTTAGGGGCTACACCTTC. Amino acid sequence: CASSLTGVFRGYTF.